This T cell receptor (beta chain) was identified in a study of blood T cell repertoires in COVID-19. Study as a whole: Sites in the United States, Italy and Spain provided acute and convalescent COVID-19 samples. In each case, the material was cDNA or gDNA derived from T cells, B-cell-depleted T cells, or PBMCs.

Per the original data handling: Researchers report that nucleated cell counts were estimated from reference gene primer amplification. Sequencing used immunoSEQ multiplex PCR; TCRdb keeps in-frame clones, though not all of them. V and J calls and clone size follow that table, whereas D and trimming were derived from the DNA. The data contain 230,000 or so clones, about four fifths of them seen just once; the ten biggest clones take up approximately 4.8%. The V gene lost 3 bases and the J gene lost 0 bases, with 21 bases spanning the gap. This CDR3 is 20 amino acids long. Germline CDR1 reads LNHDA; CDR2 reads SQIVND (reference sequence).

The sequence came from a man in his fifties or sixties with active or convalescent COVID-19. The rearrangement joins TRBV19 to TRBJ1-6; a possible D gene is TRBD1 (6 bases). The specimen was peripheral blood. Written as DNA, the CDR3 is TGTGCCAGTAGTATCTATCCCCAGGGGACGCGGAGCTCCTATAATTCACCCCTCCACTTT. Translation gives CASSIYPQGTRSSYNSPLHF.